Listed below are T cell receptor beta chains from one sample, sequenced in a study of blood T cell repertoires in COVID-19. Produced via immunoSEQ multiplex PCR; TCRdb's table is partial and in-frame only. The data show some 400,000 clones, about 89% seen once. The specimen sequenced was PBMCs or T cells enriched from blood (not recorded which). The receptors shown here come from a woman aged 40 to 49 who had been exposed to COVID-19. The CDR3 runs from the conserved cysteine through the conserved F or W. D genes are given only for firm matches. Clone size, where shown, is once, few, many, or a class for clones that have expanded.

cdr3_length	clone_size	j_call	d_call	v_call	cdr3_nt	cdr3_aa
14	-	TRBJ2-2	TRBD2	TRBV7-9	TGTGCCAGCAGCTTGCCGGGGGGCACCGGGGAGCTGTTTTTT	CASSLPGGTGELFF
17	-	TRBJ2-2	TRBD2	TRBV5-1	TGCGCCAGCAGCTTGAAGGGGAGGGCTGAGAACACCGGGGAGCTGTTTTTT	CASSLKGRAENTGELFF
14	-	TRBJ2-5	-	TRBV19	TGTGCCAGTAGTTCCTGGCCCCCAGGAGAGACCCAGTACTTC	CASSSWPPGETQYF
14	-	TRBJ1-2	-	TRBV14	TGTGCCAGCAGTCGACAGTCTACTAACTATGGCTACACCTTC	CASSRQSTNYGYTF
13	-	TRBJ1-2	-	TRBV2	TGTGCCAGCAGTGAACGGGGTACCTATGGCTACACCTTC	CASSERGTYGYTF
14	-	TRBJ1-6	TRBD1	TRBV19	TGTGCCAGTAACCCGACAGGGAAATACTCACCCCTCCACTTT	CASNPTGKYSPLHF
19	-	TRBJ2-1	TRBD2	TRBV7-2	TGTGCCAGCAGCTTAGAGGGAGGGGGCGTAGCGGGAGTAAACAATGAGCAGTTCTTC	CASSLEGGGVAGVNNEQFF
16	-	TRBJ1-5	-	TRBV15	TGTGCCACCAGCAGAGAAGCACAGGGTACATTGGAGCCCCAGCATTTT	CATSREAQGTLEPQHF
16	-	TRBJ1-5	-	TRBV5-5	TGTGCCAGCAGCTTGAGAGCTTTTTATAGCAATCAGCCCCAGCATTTT	CASSLRAFYSNQPQHF
15	-	TRBJ2-5	-	TRBV5-1	TGCGCCAGCAGCTTGGGGTCTAGCAGAGATGAGACCCAGTACTTC	CASSLGSSRDETQYF
16	-	TRBJ2-7	-	TRBV6-2/TRBV6-3	TGTGCCAGCAGTTACGGTTTGGGGGCCCTGCCCTACGAGCAGTACTTC	CASSYGLGALPYEQYF
14	-	TRBJ2-7	TRBD1	TRBV5-5	TGTGCCAGCAGCCGACAGGGCTACGGGTACGAGCAGTACTTC	CASSRQGYGYEQYF
14	once	TRBJ1-1	TRBD1	TRBV4-3	TGCGCCAGCAGTCCCGGGACAGGGGCCACTGAAGCTTTCTTT	CASSPGTGATEAFF
16	-	TRBJ1-3	TRBD1	TRBV3-1/TRBV3-2	TGTGCCAGCAGAGACCCGGGACAGGGCTCTGGAAACACCATATATTTT	CASRDPGQGSGNTIYF
16	once	TRBJ2-2	TRBD2	TRBV9	TGTGCCAGCAGCGTAGAAAGCGGGAGGTTAATCGGGGAGCTGTTTTTT	CASSVESGRLIGELFF
14	-	TRBJ1-4	-	TRBV19	TGTGCCAGCGCTTCGATAGGGGGGGATGAAAAACTGTTTTTT	CASASIGGDEKLFF
12	-	TRBJ2-5	-	TRBV6-5	TGTGCCAGCTCCGGGACTGGAGAGACCCAGTACTTC	CASSGTGETQYF
15	few	TRBJ2-7	TRBD1	TRBV15	TGTGCCACCAGCGAGTCACGGGACAGCTCCTACGAGCAGTACTTC	CATSESRDSSYEQYF
14	-	TRBJ1-3	-	TRBV5-5	TGTGCCAGCAGCTTGGGGAGTGATGGAAACACCATATATTTT	CASSLGSDGNTIYF
16	-	TRBJ2-5	-	TRBV13	TGTGCCAGCAGCTTAGGCGGGGGTGCAGAGCGGGAGACCCAGTACTTC	CASSLGGGAERETQYF
13	-	TRBJ2-5	-	TRBV11-3	TGTGCCAGCAGCATCAGGGGAGGGGAGACCCAGTACTTC	CASSIRGGETQYF
18	-	TRBJ2-1	-	TRBV4-1	TGCGCCAGCAGCCAACAGGCCGGGACTCGGAGCTCCTACAATGAGCAGTTCTTC	CASSQQAGTRSSYNEQFF
15	-	TRBJ1-3	TRBD1	TRBV6-5	TGTGCCAGCAGACCTACAGGGGCAAGTGGAAACACCATATATTTT	CASRPTGASGNTIYF
16	-	TRBJ2-7	-	TRBV6-2/TRBV6-3	TGTGCCAGCAGTTCAAACCATTTACAGGGCCCCTACGAGCAGTACTTC	CASSSNHLQGPYEQYF
14	-	TRBJ1-2	-	TRBV5-1	TGCGCCAGCAGCTTGGAGGCGGTGAACTATGGCTACACCTTC	CASSLEAVNYGYTF
15	-	TRBJ2-7	TRBD2	TRBV6-5	TGTGCCAGCAGCTCCCTCGGGGGAGGGCCACACGAGCAGTACTTC	CASSSLGGGPHEQYF
14	many	TRBJ1-1	-	TRBV29-1	TGCAGCGTTGTACGTGGGTCAGGGTGGACTGAAGCTTTCTTT	CSVVRGSGWTEAFF
11	-	TRBJ2-5	-	TRBV20-1	TGCAGTGCTAGTCGTGGAGGGACCCAGTACTTC	CSASRGGTQYF
15	-	TRBJ1-5	TRBD1	TRBV19	TGTGCCAGTAGTTTTCAGGGGGCTGGCAATCAGCCCCAGCATTTT	CASSFQGAGNQPQHF
13	once	TRBJ2-2	-	TRBV11-3	TGTGCCAGCAGCGCGGGAAACACCGGGGAGCTGTTTTTT	CASSAGNTGELFF
15	once	TRBJ2-3	-	TRBV19	TGTGCCAGTGCTAGAGGGGGGGGCCCTATAGATACGCAGTATTTT	CASARGGGPIDTQYF
16	-	TRBJ2-2	TRBD2	TRBV4-3	TGCGCCAGCAGCCAGTTAGCGGGGGGGGCGAACGGGGAGCTGTTTTTT	CASSQLAGGANGELFF